Presented here are 20 T cell receptor beta chains from one specimen sequenced in a study of blood T cell repertoires in COVID-19. Data came from immunoSEQ multiplex PCR; TCRdb stores just in-frame clones and leaves some out. The table lists 150,000 to 200,000 clones, more than 75% of them singletons. Material for sequencing was peripheral blood. Receptor source: a human donor in a cohort sampled during active COVID-19.

The gene calls are TRBV24-1 and TRBJ1-5, with 9 nucleotides matching TRBD1. Germline V gives CDR1 KGHDR, CDR2 SFDVKD. V shed 2 bases and J 7 bases; nucleotides not matched to a gene: 11. CDR3 length: 17 amino acids. CDR3 amino acids: CATSDWNRDRAKQPQHF. CDR3 nucleotides: TGTGCCACCAGTGATTGGAACCGGGACAGGGCTAAACAGCCCCAGCATTTT.

The V and J genes are TRBV27 and TRBJ2-3; no reliable D call. Trimming shortened V by 2 bases and J by 2 bases, and 5 bases separated the two germline ends. CDR1 MNHEY and CDR2 SMNVEV come from the germline V gene (reference sequence). The CDR3 sequence is 13 residues long. The CDR3 nucleotides read TGTGCCAGCAGTTTACCCTACACAGATACGCAGTATTTT. This sequence encodes CASSLPYTDTQYF.

The chain has TRBV7-6 and TRBJ2-7; possibly TRBD2 for D (5 bases). Per germline, CDR1 SGHVS and CDR2 FNYEAQ. The V end lost 0 bases, the J end lost 7 bases, and 10 bases lay between the germline ends. CDR3 length equals 13 residues. In DNA form, the CDR3 reads TGTGCCAGCAGCTTAGCCCAGCCGGGAGAGCAGTACTTC. It translates to CASSLAQPGEQYF.

V and J are TRBV6-2 or TRBV6-3 and TRBJ2-2; 7 nucleotides match TRBD2. With V trimmed by 4 bases and J by 0 bases, 14 bases remained unmatched. Germline CDR1 reads MNHEY; CDR2 reads SVGEGT. The CDR3 contains 19 residues. The CDR3 DNA reads as TGTGCCAGCAGTTCCATCAAGACCGGGACTACCGCGAACACCGGGGAGCTGTTTTTT. Amino acids: CASSSIKTGTTANTGELFF.

V usage is TRBV7-2 and J usage is TRBJ2-1, with 7 bases lining up with TRBD1. The CDR3 has 14 amino acids. Germline assignment: CDR1 SGHTA and CDR2 FQGNSA. Trimming removed 3 bases from V and 10 bases from J; junction bases left unmatched: 9. The CDR3: CASSFGRRGWEQFF. Written as DNA, the CDR3 is TGTGCCAGCAGCTTTGGCCGCAGGGGGTGGGAGCAGTTCTTC.

The chain carries TRBV10-1 and TRBJ2-1, with a weak D call TRBD1 (6 bases). Trimming removed 10 bases at V and 7 bases at J, with 20 bases between. Germline CDR1 reads WNHNN; CDR2 reads SYGVQD (reference sequence). This CDR3 has 14 residues. CDR3 nucleotides: TGCGCCAACAAGGACAGTCCCCGAACTAATGAGCAGTTCTTC. This codes for CANKDSPRTNEQFF.

The V call is TRBV7-9, the J call TRBJ2-3; TRBD1 matches at 11 bases. V trimming: 4 bases; J trimming: 2 bases; junction bases outside the gene matches: 5. CDR3 length: 16 residues. The germline V gene encodes CDR1 SEHNR and CDR2 FQNEAQ (reference sequence). The CDR3 DNA is TGTGCCAGCAGCTCCCGGGACAGGGGGTTCACAGATACGCAGTATTTT. It yields the protein CASSSRDRGFTDTQYF.

The chain is built from TRBV7-9 and TRBJ1-5; possible D gene TRBD1, 5 bases. This CDR3 spans 15 amino acids. The V and J ends lost 1 base and 4 bases respectively, with 11 bases between them. The germline CDR1 and CDR2 sequences are SEHNR and FQNEAQ (reference sequence). CDR3 residues: CASSLEGAWNQPQHF. CDR3 DNA sequence: TGTGCCAGCAGCTTAGAAGGGGCGTGGAATCAGCCCCAGCATTTT.

The chain carries TRBV3-1 (or the pseudogene TRBV3-2) and TRBJ2-3; 11 bases match TRBD2. Trimming took 1 base from V and 11 from J; bases not matched to a gene: 14. The CDR3 totals 17 residues. Germline V gives CDR1 LGHDT, CDR2 YNNKEL (reference sequence). The DNA for the CDR3 is TGTGCCAGCAGCCAAGGTTCGGGGGGACTAGCGGCTCTCAGGCAGTATTTT. Its protein is CASSQGSGGLAALRQYF.

This chain uses TRBV7-6 with TRBJ2-3; weak D call: TRBD1 (5 bases). Germline V gives CDR1 SGHVS, CDR2 FNYEAQ. The CDR3 consists of 17 residues. With 1 base removed from V and 0 bases from J, the gap between germline ends came to 14 bases. The CDR3 nucleotides read TGTGCCAGCAGCTTAGAATGGGGCTACGCTAGCACAGATACGCAGTATTTT. It specifies CASSLEWGYASTDTQYF.

The chain combines TRBV9 with TRBJ2-2; TRBD1 aligns across 11 bases. V lost 2 bases, J lost 7 bases, and 4 bases stayed unmatched. Germline V gives CDR1 SGDLS, CDR2 YYNGEE. CDR3 length: 15 residues. CDR3 residues: CASSVRTGGYGELFF. CDR3 DNA: TGTGCCAGCAGCGTTCGGACAGGGGGCTACGGGGAGCTGTTTTTT.

J is TRBJ2-7 and V is TRBV14, with D maybe TRBD2 (6 bases). V gave up 4 bases and J gave up 6 bases, with 19 bases separating them. The CDR3 is 15 amino acids. Germline loops: CDR1 SGHDN, CDR2 FVKESK. This CDR3 is CASSRRRLERLEQYF. DNA of the CDR3: TGTGCCAGCAGCCGACGCCGACTAGAGAGGCTCGAGCAGTACTTC.

The gene calls are TRBV19 and TRBJ2-7; D possibly corresponds to TRBD2 (5 bases). This CDR3 comprises 14 residues. Germline V gene lookup returns CDR1 LNHDA and CDR2 SQIVND (reference sequence). Trimming shortened V by 2 bases and J by 7 bases, and 15 bases separated the two germline ends. CDR3 in amino acids: CASSISGYPGEQYF. CDR3 coding DNA: TGTGCCAGTAGTATATCGGGATACCCGGGAGAGCAGTACTTC.

This clone has a single count. The rearrangement joins TRBV18 to TRBJ2-2; TRBD2 aligns across 12 bases. The CDR3 spans 15 residues. The germline gives CDR1 KGHSH, CDR2 LQKENI. V lost 6 bases, J lost 5 bases, and 4 bases stayed unmatched. CDR3 sequence: CASSAGTSGTGELFF. CDR3 DNA: TGTGCCAGCTCGGCCGGGACTAGCGGGACCGGGGAGCTGTTTTTT.

The J gene is TRBJ2-7, the V gene TRBV10-1, with 8 bases that match TRBD1. CDR1 is WNHNN and CDR2 is SYGVQD in the germline V gene (reference sequence). This CDR3 has 13 residues. With 5 bases clipped from V and 6 bases from J, the junction kept 6 bases outside the gene matches. The CDR3 region is CASSPAGGGEQYF. In DNA form, the CDR3 reads TGCGCCAGCAGTCCAGCAGGGGGCGGCGAGCAGTACTTC.

This clone was observed a single time. The rearrangement links TRBV9 to TRBJ2-7; 13 bases match TRBD2. CDR3 length equals 15 residues. Per the germline V gene, CDR1 is SGDLS and CDR2 is YYNGEE. V shed 0 bases, J shed 5 bases, and the junction held 2 bases outside the gene matches. DNA of the CDR3: TGTGCCAGCAGCGTAGGGACTAGCGGGAGTAACGAGCAGTACTTC. Residues: CASSVGTSGSNEQYF.

This clone was counted at least ten times. The genes are TRBV11-2 and TRBJ2-2; TRBD1 might be the D (6 bases). The length of the CDR3 is 15 residues. Per germline, CDR1 SGHAT and CDR2 FQNNGV. V dropped 5 bases and J dropped 5 bases, with 15 bases sitting between them. Here the CDR3 reads CASSREGGVTGELFF. For the CDR3, the DNA is TGTGCCAGCAGCCGCGAAGGGGGAGTGACCGGGGAGCTGTTTTTT.

The rearrangement joins TRBV6-1 to TRBJ2-3; a possible D gene is TRBD2 (5 bases). The V gene's germline CDR1 is MNHNS and CDR2 SASEGT. The CDR3 has 15 amino acids. The ends were cut back, 3 bases at V and 2 bases at J, with 12 bases in the middle. In DNA, the CDR3 is TGTGCCAGCAGTGAGTTAAAACTAGACACAGATACGCAGTATTTT. Translation gives CASSELKLDTDTQYF.

V gene TRBV27 combines with J gene TRBJ1-1, with 10 bases aligning to TRBD1. This CDR3 region has 10 residues. J was trimmed by 11 bases and V by 8 bases; bases with no gene match: 2. Germline assignment: CDR1 MNHEY and CDR2 SMNVEV (reference sequence). DNA of the CDR3: TGTGCCAGCGGGACAGGGGCCGCTTTCTTT. This sequence encodes CASGTGAAFF.

The chain employs TRBV6-1 and TRBJ1-1; 9 nucleotides agree with TRBD1. Germline values: CDR1 MNHNS, CDR2 SASEGT. The CDR3 runs to 16 residues. V was clipped by 3 bases and J by 1 base; unmatched bases: 6. CDR3 DNA sequence: TGTGCCAGCAGTGAGCCGCGGACAGGGGAGAACACTGAAGCTTTCTTT. It translates to CASSEPRTGENTEAFF.